Each of the 11 T cell receptor beta chains below was sequenced from the same sample in a study of blood T cell repertoires in COVID-19. Some clones are missing from TCRdb's copy, which holds only in-frame ones; the method was immunoSEQ multiplex PCR. The sample lists 450,000 to 500,000 clones; about nine tenths were seen once. Material: PBMCs or T cells enriched from blood (not recorded which). All receptors come from a woman aged 55-70 years who had recovered from COVID-19.

The chain links TRBV2 to TRBJ2-7, with D maybe TRBD2 (6 bases). This CDR3 contains 13 residues. The V and J ends lost 1 base and 7 bases respectively, with 11 bases between them. Per germline, CDR1 SNHLY and CDR2 FYNNEI. CDR3 sequence (DNA): TGTGCCAGCAGTGAAGGGGGACTTTGGGAGCAGTACTTC. Translation: CASSEGGLWEQYF.

The chain recombines TRBV28 with TRBJ2-3; TRBD2 matches 15 bases. Germline trimming cut 5 bases from V and 4 bases from J; bases unmatched to any gene: 16. There are 20 residues in the CDR3. Germline lookup yields CDR1 MDHEN and CDR2 SYDVKM. The CDR3: CASSTWTARTSGGAPDTQYF. The DNA of the CDR3 is TGTGCCAGCAGTACCTGGACAGCCCGGACTAGCGGGGGGGCCCCAGATACGCAGTATTTT.

This sequence joins TRBV18 and TRBJ1-5; D not certain. From germline, CDR1 is KGHSH and CDR2 LQKENI. Deletions cut 5 bases from V and 0 bases from J, with 14 bases between. This CDR3 is 16 amino acids long. This CDR3 is CASSRREVSSNQPQHF. The DNA for the CDR3 is TGTGCCAGCTCAAGACGGGAAGTCTCTAGCAATCAGCCCCAGCATTTT.

The chain carries TRBV19 and TRBJ1-1; D unresolved. Germline CDR1 reads LNHDA; CDR2 reads SQIVND (reference sequence). V was pared by 4 bases and J by 7 bases, with 10 bases between. This CDR3 region has 12 residues. The chain's CDR3 is CASSKRLGEAFF. DNA of the CDR3: TGTGCCAGTAGTAAACGTCTCGGTGAAGCTTTCTTT.

The chain employs TRBV9 and TRBJ2-7; 8 bases are a match to TRBD1. Germline V lookup: CDR1 SGDLS, CDR2 YYNGEE. V trimming: 3 bases; J trimming: 5 bases; junction bases outside the gene matches: 10. This CDR3 has 15 amino acids. CDR3 amino acids: CASSDRDRGLDEQYF. CDR3 DNA: TGTGCCAGCAGCGACCGCGACAGGGGTTTGGACGAGCAGTACTTC.

V is TRBV4-1 and J is TRBJ2-1, with 9 bases that match TRBD2. Germline-derived CDR1 and CDR2 are MGHRA and YSYEKL. Germline trimming cut 0 bases from V and 5 bases from J; bases unmatched to any gene: 5. CDR3 length: 16 residues. CDR3 sequence: CASSQEWRGGNNEQFF. CDR3 in DNA: TGCGCCAGCAGCCAAGAATGGCGGGGGGGGAACAATGAGCAGTTCTTC.

The chain couples TRBV24-1 to TRBJ2-2; 7 bases are shared with TRBD1. The length of the CDR3 is 16 residues. V shed 7 bases, J shed 0 bases, and the junction held 7 bases outside the gene matches. Germline V gene sequence: CDR1 KGHDR, CDR2 SFDVKD. In DNA, the CDR3 is TGTGCCACCAGCCAGGACAGGCCCACGAACACCGGGGAGCTGTTTTTT. Its translation: CATSQDRPTNTGELFF.

The J gene is TRBJ1-4, the V gene TRBV6-2 or TRBV6-3; 10 bases are a match to TRBD1. Unmatched junction bases numbered 14, after V lost 2 bases and J lost 8 bases. Germline V gene data show CDR1 as MNHEY and CDR2 as SVGEGT. The CDR3 loop spans 18 amino acids. The CDR3 protein is CASSYDRDRGPAVEKLFF. The CDR3 DNA sequence: TGTGCCAGCAGTTACGACCGGGACAGGGGCCCCGCAGTGGAAAAACTGTTTTTT.

The rearrangement joins TRBV27 to TRBJ1-1; D gene uncertain. Germline-derived CDR1 and CDR2 are MNHEY and SMNVEV (reference sequence). The germline V and J ends were trimmed by 5 bases and 9 bases, with 13 bases remaining between them. The length of the CDR3 is 12 residues. CDR3: CASSLMRGQAFF. CDR3 nucleotides: TGTGCCAGCAGTCTCATGCGTGGGCAAGCTTTCTTT.

CDR3 coding DNA: TGCGCCAGCAGCGGACAGCTGAACTATGGCTACACCTTC. As protein: CASSGQLNYGYTF. The chain joins TRBV10-2 to TRBJ1-2; D perhaps matches TRBD1 (6 bases). From germline, CDR1 is WSHSY and CDR2 SAAADI. V was trimmed by 6 bases and J by 2 bases, leaving 10 bases between them. The CDR3 runs to 13 residues.

The V call is TRBV19, the J call TRBJ1-1; 10 bases fit TRBD1. Germline V gives CDR1 LNHDA, CDR2 SQIVND (reference sequence). The CDR3 is made up of 15 amino acids. The J segment lost 4 bases and the V segment lost 5 bases, leaving 7 bases of the junction unmatched. The CDR3, as DNA: TGTGCCAGTAGTGCCCGGGACAGGGGTGGCACTGAAGCTTTCTTT. Translation gives CASSARDRGGTEAFF.